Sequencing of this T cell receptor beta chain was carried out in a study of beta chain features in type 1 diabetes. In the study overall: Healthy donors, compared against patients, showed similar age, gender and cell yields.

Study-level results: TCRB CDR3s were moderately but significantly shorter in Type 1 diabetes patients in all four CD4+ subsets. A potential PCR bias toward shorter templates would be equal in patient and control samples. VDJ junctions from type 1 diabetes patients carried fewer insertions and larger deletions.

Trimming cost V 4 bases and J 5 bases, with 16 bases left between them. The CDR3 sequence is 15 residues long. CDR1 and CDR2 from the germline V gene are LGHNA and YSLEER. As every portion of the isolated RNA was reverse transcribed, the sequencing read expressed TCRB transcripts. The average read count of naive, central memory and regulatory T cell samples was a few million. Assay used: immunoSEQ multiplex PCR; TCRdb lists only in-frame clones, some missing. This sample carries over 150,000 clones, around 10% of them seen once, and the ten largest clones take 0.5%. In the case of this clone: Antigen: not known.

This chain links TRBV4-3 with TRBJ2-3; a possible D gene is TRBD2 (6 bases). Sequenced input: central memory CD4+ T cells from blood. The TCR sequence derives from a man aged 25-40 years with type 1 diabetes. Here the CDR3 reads CASSRGGLAEDTQYF. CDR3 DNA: TGCGCCAGCAGCCGGGGAGGCTTAGCAGAAGATACGCAGTATTTT.